The 24 T cell receptor beta chains given below trace back to one sample, sequenced in a study of human T cells and chemical hapten exposure. TCRdb passed the RACE reads through MiXCR, listing each CDR3 protein once. This table holds 120,000 or so distinct CDR3 sequences, about 11% found once. Indicated time point: patch test 3, about 24 weeks after DPC sensitization. Treatment of the sample: therapeutic diphenylcyclopropenone sensitization with weekly scalp DPC. The input for sequencing was whole blood, taken in connection with sensitization to the hapten diphenylcyclopropenone (DPC). All receptors derive from a woman in her fifties or sixties with alopecia areata. Some clones in this sample may be carry-over from other donors' samples.

This clonotype has more than one count but fewer than ten. This chain links TRBV20-1 with TRBJ1-2; a possible D gene is TRBD1 (5 bases). V was clipped by 3 bases and J by 0 bases, with 17 bases between them. Looked up from germline, CDR1 is DFQATT and CDR2 is SNEGSKA (reference sequence). The CDR3 spans 16 residues. The CDR3 loop is CSARPHGAPTNYGYTF. The CDR3, as DNA: TGCAGTGCTAGGCCTCACGGGGCTCCTACTAACTATGGCTACACCTTC.

The chain uses TRBV6-1 and TRBJ2-2; 8 bases map to TRBD1. Germline lookup yields CDR1 MNHNS and CDR2 SASEGT. The CDR3 runs to 14 residues. Trimming took 5 bases from V and 6 from J; bases not matched to a gene: 5. The CDR3 DNA reads as TGTGCCAGCAGTCTGACAGGGGAGGCCGGGGAGCTGTTTTTT. Residues: CASSLTGEAGELFF.

The chain carries TRBV29-1 and TRBJ1-5; 10 nucleotides line up with TRBD1. The V segment lost 6 bases and the J segment 5 bases; nucleotides outside the gene matches: 7. Germline V CDR1 and CDR2: SQVTM, ANQGSEA. The CDR3 has 14 residues. The CDR3 bases are TGCAGCGTCTCCACGACAGGGGGCCATCAGCCCCAGCATTTT. This encodes CSVSTTGGHQPQHF.

This clonotype was observed many times. The gene calls are TRBV12-3 or TRBV12-4 and TRBJ1-4, with 7 positions matching TRBD1. After removal of 6 bases from V and 8 bases from J, the junction contained 9 bases not matched to a gene. The length of the CDR3 is 14 residues. CDR3 in DNA: TGTGCCAGCAGCAACGACAGGGATCTAGAAAAACTGTTTTTT. It specifies CASSNDRDLEKLFF.

This clonotype was detected a few times. The CDR3 DNA is TGTGCCACCAGCAGAGGGGACCGAAATCAGCCCCAGCATTTT. This sequence encodes CATSRGDRNQPQHF. The chain couples TRBV15 to TRBJ1-5; TRBD1 might be the D (5 bases). The V end lost 1 base, the J end lost 4 bases, and 8 bases lay between the germline ends. The germline CDR1 and CDR2 sequences are LNHNV and YYDKDF (reference sequence). The CDR3 is made up of 14 amino acids.

The chain recombines TRBV7-2 with TRBJ2-5; D remains ambiguous. The CDR3 loop spans 15 amino acids. Germline CDR1 and CDR2: SGHTA and FQGNSA. Trimming stripped 0 bases from V and 5 bases from J, with 13 bases between. The CDR3 DNA reads TGTGCCAGCAGCTTAGCGATCGGGTGCTGGGAGACCCAGTACTTC. Translated, it gives CASSLAIGCWETQYF.

This clonotype turned up a few times. V is TRBV5-1 and J is TRBJ1-2; D is possibly TRBD1 (6 bases). V lost 4 bases and J 0 bases, leaving 10 bases between the germline ends. CDR3 size: 14 residues. CDR1 and CDR2 from the germline V gene are SGHRS and YFSETQ. The CDR3, as DNA: TGCGCCAGCAGCGTCCGGACAGCTAACTATGGCTACACCTTC. It specifies CASSVRTANYGYTF. Full variable domain (missing parts from reference TRBV5-1 and TRBJ1-2): KAGVTQTPRYLIKTRGQQVTLSCSPISGHRSVSWYQQTPGQGLQFLFEYFSETQRNKGNFPGRFSGRQFSNSRSEMNVSTLELGDSALYLCASSVRTANYGYTFGSGTRLTVV.

This clonotype occurred many times. This sequence joins TRBV20-1 and TRBJ2-7; D uncertain. Germline V gene data show CDR1 as DFQATT and CDR2 as SNEGSKA (reference sequence). The V end lost 1 base, the J end lost 6 bases, and 13 bases lay between the germline ends. This CDR3 has 13 residues. The CDR3 sequence is CSARGTTTSEQYF. Here the CDR3 DNA reads TGCAGTGCTAGAGGTACTACCACCTCCGAGCAGTACTTC.

This clonotype was counted only a few times. The V gene is TRBV6-5, the J gene TRBJ2-5; no clear D gene. The ends were cut back, 2 bases at V and 2 bases at J, with 12 bases in the middle. The CDR3 length is 15 residues. Germline values: CDR1 MNHEY, CDR2 SVGAGI. The CDR3, as DNA: TGTGCCAGCAGTTACAGCCGGGTAACGCAAGAGACCCAGTACTTC. Its translation: CASSYSRVTQETQYF.

The gene calls are TRBV6-5 and TRBJ1-3; D uncertain. CDR1 and CDR2 from the germline V gene are MNHEY and SVGAGI. The CDR3 is 13 amino acids. V shed 2 bases and J shed 0 bases, with 2 bases lying between them. The CDR3 loop reads CASSYASGNTIYF. The CDR3, as DNA: TGTGCCAGCAGTTACGCCTCTGGAAACACCATATATTTT.

This clonotype was seen more than once but under ten times. For the CDR3, the DNA is TGTGCCAGCAGCCGAGAAATCGCAAGAATCGGCGGCTACACCTTC. The encoded protein is CASSREIARIGGYTF. The V call is TRBV3-1, the J call TRBJ1-2; the D is unclear. This CDR3 contains 15 residues. Germline CDR1 reads LGHDT; CDR2 reads YNNKEL (reference sequence). Trimming took 4 bases from V and 8 from J, leaving 20 bases between them.

This clonotype was counted only a few times. This chain joins TRBV14 and TRBJ2-7; 11 nucleotides line up with TRBD2. The J segment lost 0 bases and the V segment lost 4 bases, leaving 14 bases of the junction unmatched. Germline V CDR1 and CDR2: SGHDN, FVKESK. This CDR3 region has 19 residues. CDR3 protein: CASSPLTGTSGRYSYEQYF. The CDR3 nucleotides read TGTGCCAGCAGCCCTCTCACCGGGACTAGCGGACGCTACTCCTACGAGCAGTACTTC.

V usage is TRBV24-1 and J usage is TRBJ2-1; D perhaps matches TRBD2 (6 bases). This CDR3 spans 15 amino acids. V shed 5 bases and J shed 5 bases, with 15 bases lying between them. Germline CDR1 is KGHDR and CDR2 is SFDVKD. CDR3 sequence (DNA): TGTGCCACCAGTGCCGCGGGAAAGGGTAACAATGAGCAGTTCTTC. It specifies CATSAAGKGNNEQFF.

The rearrangement uses TRBV6-2 or TRBV6-3 and TRBJ2-1; 8 bases match TRBD1. Losses at the gene ends were 6 bases for V and 4 bases for J; bases not matched to a gene: 5. Germline V lookup: CDR1 MNHEY, CDR2 SVGEGT. The CDR3 is 14 amino acids. CDR3 coding DNA: TGTGCCAGCAGGCCCGGGACAGGATACAATGAGCAGTTCTTC. Translation: CASRPGTGYNEQFF.

Of note for this clonotype: This likely comes from a read error, as the CDR3 has no conserved phenylalanine or tryptophan at its end. Because the CDR3's place on the DNA is in doubt, the DNA is left out and the CDR3 is given as listed by TCRdb. The V gene is TRBV12-3 or TRBV12-4, the J gene TRBJ1-1; the table's D call TRBD1 went unverified against the DNA. Counting both end residues, the CDR3 totals 8 amino acids. The CDR3 loop reads CASNKRQE.

As to this clonotype: A much larger clone sits a single nucleotide away, making a read error possible. The conserved phenylalanine or tryptophan normally closing the CDR3 is absent here, so this likely arose from a read error. This sequence joins TRBV6-6 and TRBJ2-1; 8 bases are a match to TRBD1. This CDR3 comprises 17 residues. Trimming at V came to 4 bases and at J to 1 base, leaving 9 bases not matched to a gene. Germline CDR1 reads MNHNY; CDR2 reads SVGAGI (reference sequence). The CDR3 DNA is TGTGCCAGCAGTTCGCTGAACCGGGACAGGTCCTACAATGAGCAGTTCTCC. Translating gives CASSSLNRDRSYNEQFS.

V usage is TRBV9 and J usage is TRBJ2-7, with 13 bases matching TRBD2. With V trimmed by 0 bases and J by 4 bases, 1 base remained unmatched. The CDR3 contains 15 residues. Per germline, CDR1 SGDLS and CDR2 YYNGEE. The DNA for the CDR3 is TGTGCCAGCAGCGTAGGGACTAGCGGGGGTTACGAGCAGTACTTC. This codes for CASSVGTSGGYEQYF.

This clonotype was found a few times. This chain connects TRBV28 to TRBJ2-7; D not certain. Per the germline V gene, CDR1 is MDHEN and CDR2 is SYDVKM. Trimming took off 2 bases at V and 4 bases at J, with 6 bases between the two ends. CDR3 size: 12 residues. The CDR3 DNA is TGTGCCAGCAGTTTAAACGGATACGAGCAGTACTTC. This codes for CASSLNGYEQYF.

This clonotype was seen repeatedly, ten times or more. The chain is built from TRBV5-1 and TRBJ2-7; TRBD2 agrees at 9 bases. The CDR3 is 14 residues long. The junction had 3 bases not matched to a gene; V was cut back by 5 bases and J by 0 bases. From germline, CDR1 is SGHRS and CDR2 YFSETQ. The CDR3 coding sequence is TGCGCCAGCAGACTAGCGGGCCTCTCCTACGAGCAGTACTTC. Translated, it gives CASRLAGLSYEQYF. Full variable domain (rest looked up from reference TRBV5-1 and TRBJ2-7): KAGVTQTPRYLIKTRGQQVTLSCSPISGHRSVSWYQQTPGQGLQFLFEYFSETQRNKGNFPGRFSGRQFSNSRSEMNVSTLELGDSALYLCASRLAGLSYEQYFGPGTRLTVT.

The chain joins TRBV13 to TRBJ2-2; D remains ambiguous. V was pared by 4 bases and J by 9 bases, with 9 bases between. Germline CDR1 reads PRHDT; CDR2 reads FYEKMQ (reference sequence). The CDR3 contains 12 residues. The CDR3 nucleotides are TGTGCCAGCAGCTCTTTGAGCCGGGAGCTGTTTTTT. Its protein product is CASSSLSRELFF.

This clonotype was counted between two and nine times. The chain is built from TRBV20-1 and TRBJ1-4; perhaps TRBD1 as D (5 bases). CDR3 length: 14 amino acids. V dropped 4 bases and J dropped 8 bases, with 17 bases sitting between them. Germline V lookup: CDR1 DFQATT, CDR2 SNEGSKA (reference sequence). As DNA, the CDR3 is TGCAGTGCTAAACCCGACAGTTTTTCCGAAAAACTGTTTTTT. It yields the protein CSAKPDSFSEKLFF.

This clonotype was detected a few times. The V call is TRBV20-1, the J call TRBJ2-3; maybe TRBD1 (5 bases). The length of the CDR3 is 14 residues. Germline lookup yields CDR1 DFQATT and CDR2 SNEGSKA (reference sequence). V lost 1 base, J lost 5 bases, and 13 bases lay in between. DNA of the CDR3: TGCAGTGCTAGAGGTGTGGGGCCGGGAGATACGCAGTATTTT. This codes for CSARGVGPGDTQYF.

This clonotype occurred a few times. V and J are TRBV7-6 and TRBJ1-5, with D hard to call. Germline CDR1 and CDR2: SGHVS and FNYEAQ. V dropped 4 bases and J dropped 6 bases, with 13 bases sitting between them. This CDR3 is 14 amino acids long. The CDR3 coding sequence is TGTGCCAGCAGCTCTGACGCGCCGGGTCAGCCCCAGCATTTT. This gives the protein CASSSDAPGQPQHF.

This chain uses TRBV5-4 with TRBJ2-3; possible D gene TRBD2, 6 bases. CDR3 length: 16 residues. In germline, CDR1 is SGHNT, CDR2 YYREEE (reference sequence). Trimming stripped 1 base from V and 0 bases from J, with 12 bases between. As DNA, the CDR3 is TGTGCCAGCAGCTTGTCGGTTAGCGGAAGCACAGATACGCAGTATTTT. It codes for CASSLSVSGSTDTQYF.